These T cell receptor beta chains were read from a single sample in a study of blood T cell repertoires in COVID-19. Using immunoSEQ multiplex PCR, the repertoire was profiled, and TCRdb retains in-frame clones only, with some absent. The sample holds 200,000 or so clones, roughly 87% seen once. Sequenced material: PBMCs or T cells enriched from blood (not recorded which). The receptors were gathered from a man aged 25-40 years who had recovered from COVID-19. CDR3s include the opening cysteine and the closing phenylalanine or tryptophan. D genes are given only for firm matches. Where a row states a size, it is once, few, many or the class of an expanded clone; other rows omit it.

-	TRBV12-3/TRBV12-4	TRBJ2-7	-	TGTGCCAGCAGTCCCGGGGACACCTACGAGCAGTACTTC	CASSPGDTYEQYF
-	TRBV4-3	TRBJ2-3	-	TGCGCCAGCAGCCAAGACTTTGGCGGGGTAGCCGGTTATACGCAGTATTTT	CASSQDFGGVAGYTQYF
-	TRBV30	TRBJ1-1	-	TGTGCCTGGAGTACCGGGGGCACTGAAGCTTTCTTT	CAWSTGGTEAFF
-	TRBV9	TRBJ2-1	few	TGTGCCAGCAGCGCAGTCATATCACCCGCTTTCAATGAGCAGTTCTTC	CASSAVISPAFNEQFF
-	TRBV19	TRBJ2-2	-	TGTGCCAGTACAGGGACCGGGGAGCTGTTTTTT	CASTGTGELFF
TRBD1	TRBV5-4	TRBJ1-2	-	TGTGCCAGCAGCTTGGGCAGGGGGCTTTCCTATGGCTACACCTTC	CASSLGRGLSYGYTF
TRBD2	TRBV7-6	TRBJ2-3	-	TGTGCCAGCAGCCAGGGAGGGGCGAGTAACAATACGCAGTATTTT	CASSQGGASNNTQYF
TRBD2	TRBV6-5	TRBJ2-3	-	TGTGCCAGCAGTTACGTCACTAGCGGGGGCACAGATACGCAGTATTTT	CASSYVTSGGTDTQYF
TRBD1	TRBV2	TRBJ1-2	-	TGTGCCAGCAGCGGACAGGGGAGGCTGCGCACCTTC	CASSGQGRLRTF
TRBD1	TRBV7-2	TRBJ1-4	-	TGTGCCAGCAGCCTACACCAGGGGGCAACTAATGAAAAACTGTTTTTT	CASSLHQGATNEKLFF
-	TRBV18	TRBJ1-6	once	TGTGCCAGCTCGCAACACAGGGATTCACCCCTCCACTTT	CASSQHRDSPLHF
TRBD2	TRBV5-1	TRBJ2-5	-	TGCGCCAGCAGCCAAGCGGGACTAGCGGGTCAAGAGACCCAGTACTTC	CASSQAGLAGQETQYF
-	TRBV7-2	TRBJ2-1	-	TGTGCCAGCAGCTTAGATCCAGACTACAATGAGCAGTTCTTC	CASSLDPDYNEQFF
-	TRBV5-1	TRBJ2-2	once	TGCGCCAGCAGCTTTGGCTCGGGCACCGGGGAGCTGTTTTTT	CASSFGSGTGELFF
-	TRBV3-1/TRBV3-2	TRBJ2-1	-	TGTGCCAGCAGCCGAAATCCACTCGACAATGAGCAGTTCTTC	CASSRNPLDNEQFF
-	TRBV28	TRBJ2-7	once	TGTGCCAGCAGTCTCTCCCCGACAGCTCCCAGCTCCTACGAGCAGTACTTC	CASSLSPTAPSSYEQYF
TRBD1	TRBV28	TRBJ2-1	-	TGTGCCAGTTGGACAGGGACTTCCAATGAGCAGTTCTTC	CASWTGTSNEQFF
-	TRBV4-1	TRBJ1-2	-	TGCGCCACCCGCGGGCCTCGGAACTATGGCTACACCTTC	CATRGPRNYGYTF
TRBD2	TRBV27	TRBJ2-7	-	TGTGCCAGCAGCCCTAGCGGCACCTCCTACGAGCAGTACTTC	CASSPSGTSYEQYF
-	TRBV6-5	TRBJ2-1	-	TGTGCCAGCTCGGACAGCGCGGACAATGAGCAGTTCTTC	CASSDSADNEQFF
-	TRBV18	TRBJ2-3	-	TGTGCCAGCTCACCGCTGCCGGGTTCTAGCACAGATACGCAGTATTTT	CASSPLPGSSTDTQYF
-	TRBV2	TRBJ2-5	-	TGTGCCAGCAGGGAAGATCCCAGGACCCAGTACTTC	CASREDPRTQYF
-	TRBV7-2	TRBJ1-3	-	TGTGCCAGCCGGGGGGGCTCTGGAAACACCATATATTTT	CASRGGSGNTIYF
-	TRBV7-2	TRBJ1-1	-	TGTGCCAGCACCAAAACAAGGAACACTGAAGCTTTCTTT	CASTKTRNTEAFF
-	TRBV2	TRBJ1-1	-	TGTGCCAGCAGTCTTACAGGGAATAGTAACACTGAAGCTTCCTTT	CASSLTGNSNTEASF
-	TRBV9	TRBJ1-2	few	TGTGCCAGCAGCGTAGAGGACACCCGTAACTATGGCTACACCTTC	CASSVEDTRNYGYTF
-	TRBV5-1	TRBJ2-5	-	TGCGCCAGCAGCTTGGGGAATTTCGGGGAGACCCAGTACTTC	CASSLGNFGETQYF
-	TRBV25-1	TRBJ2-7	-	TGTGCCAGCAGTCCCCGGGACAAGCCTACCTACGAGCAGTACTTC	CASSPRDKPTYEQYF
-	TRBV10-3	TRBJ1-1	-	TGTGCCATCAGTGAGTCCAGACAGTTTGTGAACACTGAAGCTTTCTTT	CAISESRQFVNTEAFF
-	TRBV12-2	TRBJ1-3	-	TGTGCAAGTCGCTGTCCCAGGGGGCTTGGAAACACCATATATTTT	CASRCPRGLGNTIYF